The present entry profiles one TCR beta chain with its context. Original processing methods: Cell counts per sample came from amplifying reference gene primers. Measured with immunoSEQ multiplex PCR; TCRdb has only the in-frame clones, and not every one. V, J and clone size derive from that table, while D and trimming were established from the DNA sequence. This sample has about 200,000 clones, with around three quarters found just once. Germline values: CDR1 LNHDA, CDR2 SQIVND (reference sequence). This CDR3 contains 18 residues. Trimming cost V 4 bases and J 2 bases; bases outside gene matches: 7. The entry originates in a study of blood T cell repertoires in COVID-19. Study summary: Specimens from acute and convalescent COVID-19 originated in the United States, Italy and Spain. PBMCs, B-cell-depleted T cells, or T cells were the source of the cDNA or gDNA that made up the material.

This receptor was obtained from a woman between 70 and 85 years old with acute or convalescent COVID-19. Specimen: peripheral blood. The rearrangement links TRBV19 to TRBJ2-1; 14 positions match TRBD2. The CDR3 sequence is CASSTGTSGSPPYNEQFF. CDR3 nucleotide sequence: TGTGCCAGTAGTACAGGGACTAGCGGGAGTCCCCCCTACAATGAGCAGTTCTTC. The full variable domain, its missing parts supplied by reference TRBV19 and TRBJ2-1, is DGGITQSPKYLFRKEGQNVTLSCEQNLNHDAMYWYRQDPGQGLRLIYYSQIVNDFQKGDIAEGYSVSREKKESFPLTVTSAQKNPTAFYLCASSTGTSGSPPYNEQFFGPGTRLTVL.